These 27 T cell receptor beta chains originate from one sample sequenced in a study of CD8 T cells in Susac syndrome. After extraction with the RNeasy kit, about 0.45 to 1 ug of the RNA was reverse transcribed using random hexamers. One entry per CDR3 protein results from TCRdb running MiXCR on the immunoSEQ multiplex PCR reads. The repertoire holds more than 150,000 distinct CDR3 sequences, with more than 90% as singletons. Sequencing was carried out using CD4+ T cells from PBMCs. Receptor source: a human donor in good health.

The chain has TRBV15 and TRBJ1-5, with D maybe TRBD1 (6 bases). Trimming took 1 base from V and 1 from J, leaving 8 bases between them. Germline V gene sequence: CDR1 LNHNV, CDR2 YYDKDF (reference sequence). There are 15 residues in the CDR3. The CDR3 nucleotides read TGTGCCACCAGCAGAGGAGGGACAAGCAATCAGCCCCAGCATTTT. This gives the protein CATSRGGTSNQPQHF.

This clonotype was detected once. The CDR3 loop reads CSVEGLAGYSTDTQYF. The CDR3 DNA sequence: TGCAGCGTTGAAGGTCTAGCGGGGTACTCCACAGATACGCAGTATTTT. This chain links TRBV29-1 with TRBJ2-3; TRBD2 matches at 9 bases. The germline V gene encodes CDR1 SQVTM and CDR2 ANQGSEA. This CDR3 is 16 amino acids long. The V gene end was trimmed by 1 base and the J gene end by 2 bases; junction bases not matched to a gene: 7.

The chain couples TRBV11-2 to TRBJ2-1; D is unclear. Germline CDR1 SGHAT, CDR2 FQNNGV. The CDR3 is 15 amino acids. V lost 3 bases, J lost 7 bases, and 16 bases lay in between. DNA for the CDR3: TGTGCCAGCAGCTTCCCTGGTAGTCTAAGAAATGAGCAGTTCTTC. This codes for CASSFPGSLRNEQFF.

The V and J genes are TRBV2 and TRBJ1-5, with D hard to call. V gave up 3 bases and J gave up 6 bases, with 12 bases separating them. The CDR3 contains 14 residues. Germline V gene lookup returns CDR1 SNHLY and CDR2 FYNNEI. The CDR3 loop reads CASSEEGYSQPQHF. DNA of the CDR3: TGTGCCAGCAGTGAGGAGGGTTATAGTCAGCCCCAGCATTTT.

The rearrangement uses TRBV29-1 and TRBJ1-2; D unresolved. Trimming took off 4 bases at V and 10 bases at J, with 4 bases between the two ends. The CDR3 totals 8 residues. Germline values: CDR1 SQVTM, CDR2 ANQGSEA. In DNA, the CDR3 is TGCAGCGTTGGAGTCTACACCTTC. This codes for CSVGVYTF.

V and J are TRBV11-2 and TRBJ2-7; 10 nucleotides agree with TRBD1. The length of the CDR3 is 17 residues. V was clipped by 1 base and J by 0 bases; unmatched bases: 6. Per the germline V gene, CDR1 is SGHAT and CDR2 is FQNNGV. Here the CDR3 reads CASSLAVGTGDSYEQYF. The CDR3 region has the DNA TGTGCCAGCAGCTTAGCGGTGGGGACAGGGGACTCCTACGAGCAGTACTTC.

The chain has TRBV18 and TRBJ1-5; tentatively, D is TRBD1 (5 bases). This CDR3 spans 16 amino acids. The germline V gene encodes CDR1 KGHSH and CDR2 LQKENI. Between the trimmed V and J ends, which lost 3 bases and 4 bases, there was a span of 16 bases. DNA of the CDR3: TGTGCCAGCTCACCTACCAGGGCATCCGAGAATCAGCCCCAGCATTTT. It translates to CASSPTRASENQPQHF.

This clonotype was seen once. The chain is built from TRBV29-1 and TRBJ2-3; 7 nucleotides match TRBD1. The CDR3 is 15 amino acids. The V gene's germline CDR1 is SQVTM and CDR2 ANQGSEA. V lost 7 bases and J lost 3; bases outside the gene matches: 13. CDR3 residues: CSARGTASGTDTQYF. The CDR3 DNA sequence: TGCAGCGCCCGTGGGACAGCGAGTGGGACAGATACGCAGTATTTT.

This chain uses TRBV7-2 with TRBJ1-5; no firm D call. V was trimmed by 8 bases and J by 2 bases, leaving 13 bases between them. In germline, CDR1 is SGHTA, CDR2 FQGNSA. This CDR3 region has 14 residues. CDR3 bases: TGTGCCAGCTCGCGCGGTCGAGGCAATCAGCCCCAGCATTTT. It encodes CASSRGRGNQPQHF.

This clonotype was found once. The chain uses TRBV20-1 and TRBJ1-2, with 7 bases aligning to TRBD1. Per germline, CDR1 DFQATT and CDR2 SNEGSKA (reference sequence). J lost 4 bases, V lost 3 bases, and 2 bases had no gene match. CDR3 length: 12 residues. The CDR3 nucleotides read TGCAGTGCTAGTCCAGGGGGCTATGGCTACACCTTC. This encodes CSASPGGYGYTF.

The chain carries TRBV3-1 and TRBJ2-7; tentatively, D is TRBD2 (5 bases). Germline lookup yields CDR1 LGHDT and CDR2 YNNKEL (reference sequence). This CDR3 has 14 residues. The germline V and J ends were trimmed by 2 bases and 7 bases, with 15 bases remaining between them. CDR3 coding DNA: TGTGCCAGCAGCCAACCCGGACTGGGGAAAGAGCAGTACTTC. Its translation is CASSQPGLGKEQYF.

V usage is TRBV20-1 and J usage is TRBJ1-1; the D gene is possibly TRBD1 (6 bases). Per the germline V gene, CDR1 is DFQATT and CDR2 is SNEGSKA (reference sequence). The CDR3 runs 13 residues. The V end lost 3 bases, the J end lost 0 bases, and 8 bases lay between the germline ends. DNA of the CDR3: TGCAGTGCTAGGTACAGGGTGAACACTGAAGCTTTCTTT. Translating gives CSARYRVNTEAFF.

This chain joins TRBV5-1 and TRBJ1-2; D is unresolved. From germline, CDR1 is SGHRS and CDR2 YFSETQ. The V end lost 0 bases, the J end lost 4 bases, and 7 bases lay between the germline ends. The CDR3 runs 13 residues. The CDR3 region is CASSLDSIYGYTF. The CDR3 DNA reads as TGCGCCAGCAGCTTGGACAGCATCTATGGCTACACCTTC.

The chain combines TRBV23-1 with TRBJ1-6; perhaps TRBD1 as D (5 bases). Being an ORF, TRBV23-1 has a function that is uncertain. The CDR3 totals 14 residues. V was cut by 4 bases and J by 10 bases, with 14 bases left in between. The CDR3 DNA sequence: TGCGCCAGCAGTCGGAGGGGAGGGTGGTCACCCCTCCACTTT. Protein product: CASSRRGGWSPLHF.

The CDR3, as DNA: TGCAGTGCTAGAGCGCCAGGTTACAATGAGCAGTTCTTC. Its translation: CSARAPGYNEQFF. V and J are TRBV20-1 and TRBJ2-1; D remains unclear. V was clipped by 1 base and J by 4 bases, with 8 bases between them. The CDR3 is made up of 13 amino acids. Germline lookup yields CDR1 DFQATT and CDR2 SNEGSKA (reference sequence).

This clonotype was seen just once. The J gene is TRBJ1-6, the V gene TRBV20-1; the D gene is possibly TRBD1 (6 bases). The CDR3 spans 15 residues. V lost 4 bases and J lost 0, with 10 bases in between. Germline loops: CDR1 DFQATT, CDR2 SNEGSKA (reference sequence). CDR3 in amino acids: CSATQGSSYNSPLHF. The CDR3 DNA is TGCAGTGCTACTCAGGGGAGCTCCTATAATTCACCCCTCCACTTT.

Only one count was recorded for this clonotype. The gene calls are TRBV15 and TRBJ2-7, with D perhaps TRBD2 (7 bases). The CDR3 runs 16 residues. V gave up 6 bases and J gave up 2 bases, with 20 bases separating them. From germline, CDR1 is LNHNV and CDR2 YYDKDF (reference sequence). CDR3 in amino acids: CATRGGAGSATYEQYF. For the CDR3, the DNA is TGTGCCACCAGGGGGGGGGCAGGGAGCGCCACCTACGAGCAGTACTTC.

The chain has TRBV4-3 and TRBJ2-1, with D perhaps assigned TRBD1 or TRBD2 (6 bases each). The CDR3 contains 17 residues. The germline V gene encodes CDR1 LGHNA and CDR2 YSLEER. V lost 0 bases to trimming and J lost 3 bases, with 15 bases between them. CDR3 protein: CASSQELGRGDYNEQFF. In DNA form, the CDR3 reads TGCGCCAGCAGCCAAGAATTAGGTAGGGGGGACTACAATGAGCAGTTCTTC.

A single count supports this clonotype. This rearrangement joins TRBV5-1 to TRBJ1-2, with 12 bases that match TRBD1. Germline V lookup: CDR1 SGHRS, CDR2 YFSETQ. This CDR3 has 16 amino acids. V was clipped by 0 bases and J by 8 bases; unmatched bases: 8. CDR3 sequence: CASSLEPGTGGLGYTF. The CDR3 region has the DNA TGCGCCAGCAGCTTGGAGCCCGGGACAGGGGGCCTCGGCTACACCTTC.

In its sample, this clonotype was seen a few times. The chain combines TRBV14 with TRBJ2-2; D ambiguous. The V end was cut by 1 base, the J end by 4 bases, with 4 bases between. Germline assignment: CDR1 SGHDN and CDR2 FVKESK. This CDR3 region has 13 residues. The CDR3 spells CASSQVPTGELFF. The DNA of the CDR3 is TGTGCCAGCAGCCAAGTTCCCACCGGGGAGCTGTTTTTT.

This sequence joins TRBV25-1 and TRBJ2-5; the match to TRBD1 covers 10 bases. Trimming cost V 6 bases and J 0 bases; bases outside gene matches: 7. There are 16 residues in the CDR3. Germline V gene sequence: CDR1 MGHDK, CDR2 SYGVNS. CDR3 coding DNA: TGTGCCAGCAGAGAGCCGGGACAGGGGTACCAAGAGACCCAGTACTTC. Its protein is CASREPGQGYQETQYF.

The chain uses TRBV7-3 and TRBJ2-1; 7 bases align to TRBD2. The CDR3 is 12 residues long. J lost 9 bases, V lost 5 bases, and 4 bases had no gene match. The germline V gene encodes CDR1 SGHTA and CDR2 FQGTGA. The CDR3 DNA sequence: TGTGCCAGCAGCCTAGCGGTTGGTGAGCAGTTCTTC. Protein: CASSLAVGEQFF. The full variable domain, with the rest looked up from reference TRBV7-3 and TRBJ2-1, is GAGVSQTPSNKVTEKGKYVELRCDPISGHTALYWYRQSLGQGPEFLIYFQGTGAADDSGLPNDRFFAVRPEGSVSTLKIQRTERGDSAVYLCASSLAVGEQFFGPGTRLTVL.

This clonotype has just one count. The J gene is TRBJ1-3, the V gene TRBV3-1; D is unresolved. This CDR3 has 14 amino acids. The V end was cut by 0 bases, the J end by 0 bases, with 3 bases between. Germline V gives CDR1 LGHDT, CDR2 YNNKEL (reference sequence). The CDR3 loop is CASSQDSSGNTIYF. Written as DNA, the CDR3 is TGTGCCAGCAGCCAAGACAGCTCTGGAAACACCATATATTTT.

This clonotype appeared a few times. For the CDR3, the DNA is TGTGCCAGTAGCCTTAGGACCGGGGAGCTGTTTTTT. This sequence encodes CASSLRTGELFF. The chain recombines TRBV19 with TRBJ2-2, with D hard to call. Germline-derived CDR1 and CDR2 are LNHDA and SQIVND (reference sequence). The CDR3 runs to 12 residues. Trimming stripped 6 bases from V and 5 bases from J, with 7 bases between.

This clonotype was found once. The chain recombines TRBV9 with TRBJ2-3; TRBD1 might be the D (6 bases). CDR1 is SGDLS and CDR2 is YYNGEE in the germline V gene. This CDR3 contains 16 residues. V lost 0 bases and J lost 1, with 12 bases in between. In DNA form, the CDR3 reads TGTGCCAGCAGCGTAGATGGGGGCGCGGGCACAGATACGCAGTATTTT. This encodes CASSVDGGAGTDTQYF. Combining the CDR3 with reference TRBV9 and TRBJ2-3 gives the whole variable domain DSGVTQTPKHLITATGQRVTLRCSPRSGDLSVYWYQQSLDQGLQFLIQYYNGEERAKGNILERFSAQQFPDLHSELNLSSLELGDSALYFCASSVDGGAGTDTQYFGPGTRLTVL.

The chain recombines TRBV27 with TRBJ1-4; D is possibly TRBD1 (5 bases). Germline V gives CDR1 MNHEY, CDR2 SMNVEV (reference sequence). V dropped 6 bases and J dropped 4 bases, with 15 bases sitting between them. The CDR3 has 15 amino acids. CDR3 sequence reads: CASSPGGRGNEKLFF. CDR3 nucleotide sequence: TGTGCCAGCAGCCCGGGGGGACGGGGTAATGAAAAACTGTTTTTT.

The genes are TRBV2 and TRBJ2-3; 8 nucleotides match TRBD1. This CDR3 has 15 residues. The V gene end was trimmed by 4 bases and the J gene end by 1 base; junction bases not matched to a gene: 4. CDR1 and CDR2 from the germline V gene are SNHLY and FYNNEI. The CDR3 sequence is CASSAGRGRTDTQYF. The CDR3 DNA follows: TGTGCCAGCAGTGCAGGCAGGGGGCGCACAGATACGCAGTATTTT.